A single sample is the source of the 21 T cell receptor beta chains below, sequenced in a study of control samples from healthy donors and cancer patients (TCRdb year 2020). To prepare the library, the immunoSEQ multiplex PCR assay was applied. The immuneACCESS repertoire file appears here via TCRdb, limited to in-frame rearrangements. These files lack a portion of the clones; in checked studies, under half of the deficit traces to unresolved V genes, and the cause of the others is not known. Counted in this sample were 11,000 to 15,000 clones; roughly 80% of them appeared once. Roughly 15% of the sample is in the top ten clones. The sequencing input was formalin-fixed, paraffin-embedded tissue. These receptors came from a female donor with lung cancer.

Here the CDR3 DNA reads TGTGCCACCAGTTCCAGAGGGACCGGGGAGCTGTTTTTT. Its translation is CATSSRGTGELFF. The V call is TRBV24-1, the J call TRBJ2-2, with a possible D match to TRBD2 (5 bases). V lost 6 bases and J 5 bases, leaving 9 bases between the germline ends. Germline assignment: CDR1 KGHDR and CDR2 SFDVKD. The CDR3 is 13 amino acids.

The chain is built from TRBV12-3 or TRBV12-4 and TRBJ1-1, with a possible D match to TRBD1 (5 bases). This CDR3 spans 13 amino acids. V lost 3 bases, J lost 4 bases, and 9 bases lay in between. DNA of the CDR3: TGTGCCAGCAGTTTTGGGACCGGCACTGAAGCTTTCTTT. As protein: CASSFGTGTEAFF.

V gene TRBV18 combines with J gene TRBJ1-6, with 8 bases aligning to TRBD1. Losses at the gene ends were 3 bases for V and 9 bases for J; bases not matched to a gene: 10. Per germline, CDR1 KGHSH and CDR2 LQKENI. This CDR3 spans 16 amino acids. CDR3 region: CASSPRSDRETSPLHF. For the CDR3, the DNA is TGTGCCAGCTCACCGCGCTCGGACAGGGAAACTTCACCCCTCCACTTT.

This clone is medium-sized. This chain joins TRBV5-1 and TRBJ2-7; TRBD1 matches 10 bases. Germline assignment: CDR1 SGHRS and CDR2 YFSETQ. The CDR3 length is 15 residues. V trimming: 2 bases; J trimming: 3 bases; junction bases outside the gene matches: 5. CDR3 coding DNA: TGCGCCAGCAGCTTAGGGGGACAGGGGTACTACGAGCAGTACTTC. It yields the protein CASSLGGQGYYEQYF.

The genes are TRBV10-3 and TRBJ2-3, with 8 bases lining up with TRBD1. The CDR3 runs to 13 residues. After removal of 5 bases from V and 5 bases from J, the junction contained 3 bases not matched to a gene. Germline V CDR1 and CDR2: ENHRY, SYGVKD. CDR3 sequence: CAISTQGEDTQYF. The CDR3 DNA follows: TGTGCCATCAGTACACAGGGGGAAGATACGCAGTATTTT.

The J gene is TRBJ2-1, the V gene TRBV5-1, with 11 bases that match TRBD2. V dropped 4 bases and J dropped 0; count of bases not matched to a gene: 9. In germline, CDR1 is SGHRS, CDR2 YFSETQ. This CDR3 is built from 18 residues. CDR3 region: CASSPLMGLAASYNEQFF. The CDR3 region has the DNA TGCGCCAGCAGCCCTCTAATGGGACTAGCGGCCTCCTACAATGAGCAGTTCTTC.

Regarding this clone: This same CDR3 is encoded by further DNA sequences in the sample. This chain joins TRBV4-3 and TRBJ2-5; 9 bases line up with TRBD2. This CDR3 is built from 15 residues. Trimming cost V 1 base and J 4 bases; bases outside gene matches: 4. Germline V gene data show CDR1 as LGHNA and CDR2 as YSLEER. The CDR3: CASSQGQRGAETQYF. In DNA, the CDR3 is TGCGCCAGCAGCCAAGGTCAGCGGGGGGCAGAGACCCAGTACTTC.

This chain uses TRBV6-6 with TRBJ1-2, with D tentatively TRBD1 (5 bases). Germline CDR1 reads MNHNY; CDR2 reads SVGAGI (reference sequence). The CDR3 is 13 residues long. With 2 bases removed from V and 8 bases from J, the gap between germline ends came to 12 bases. The CDR3 here is CASSYGGNGGYTF. Written as DNA, the CDR3 is TGTGCCAGCAGTTACGGGGGAAACGGCGGCTACACCTTC.

V and J are TRBV12-5 and TRBJ2-3; 10 bases line up with TRBD2. Germline V gives CDR1 LGHNT, CDR2 FRNRAP. The CDR3 runs to 17 residues. V dropped 2 bases and J dropped 0; count of bases not matched to a gene: 5. The CDR3: CASGLLLAGVSTDTQYF. DNA for the CDR3: TGTGCTAGTGGTTTGCTTCTAGCGGGAGTGAGCACAGATACGCAGTATTTT.

This chain uses TRBV9 with TRBJ2-5; 14 bases are shared with TRBD2. Trimming cost V 3 bases and J 3 bases; bases outside gene matches: 4. Germline V CDR1 and CDR2: SGDLS, YYNGEE. CDR3 length: 16 amino acids. In DNA, the CDR3 is TGTGCCAGCAGCGGGACTAGCGGGGGGATCAAAGAGACCCAGTACTTC. Translation: CASSGTSGGIKETQYF.

This chain's CDR3 is CASRRGMTDTQYF. CDR3 coding DNA: TGTGCCAGCAGGAGGGGCATGACAGATACGCAGTATTTT. V gene TRBV12-3 or TRBV12-4 combines with J gene TRBJ2-3; D tentatively reads TRBD1 or TRBD2 (5 bases each). Trimming removed 6 bases at V and 3 bases at J, with 10 bases between. CDR3 length: 13 residues.

This chain connects TRBV3-1 (or the pseudogene TRBV3-2) to TRBJ1-6; the D gene is possibly TRBD1 (6 bases). From germline, CDR1 is LGHDT and CDR2 YNNKEL (reference sequence). CDR3 length: 14 residues. V was clipped by 1 base and J by 8 bases, with 9 bases between them. The CDR3 sequence: CASSQGGGHSPLHF. CDR3 nucleotide sequence: TGTGCCAGCAGCCAAGGAGGGGGTCATTCACCCCTCCACTTT.

The chain uses TRBV9 and TRBJ1-3; D unclear. The CDR3 spans 15 residues. Germline CDR1 and CDR2: SGDLS and YYNGEE. Trimming removed 3 bases from V and 0 bases from J, with 10 bases in between. CDR3 region: CASSAMGASGNTIYF. Here the CDR3 DNA reads TGTGCCAGCAGCGCGATGGGAGCCTCTGGAAACACCATATATTTT.

This sequence joins TRBV5-4 and TRBJ1-1, with 9 bases matching TRBD1. The CDR3 contains 16 residues. V was pared by 0 bases and J by 1 base, with 4 bases of the junction left unmatched. Germline CDR1 is SGHNT and CDR2 is YYREEE (reference sequence). DNA for the CDR3: TGTGCCAGCAGCTTGGGAGGGACAGGGCCGAACACTGAAGCTTTCTTT. Translating gives CASSLGGTGPNTEAFF.

The J gene is TRBJ2-5, the V gene TRBV3-1 (or the pseudogene TRBV3-2), with 7 bases identical to TRBD2. The CDR3 length is 20 residues. CDR1 and CDR2 from the germline V gene are LGHDT and YNNKEL (reference sequence). V trimming: 1 base; J trimming: 2 bases; junction bases outside the gene matches: 19. CDR3 amino acids: CASSQGPGTARTRGQETQYF. The CDR3 DNA follows: TGTGCCAGCAGCCAAGGCCCCGGGACCGCTAGGACTAGGGGTCAAGAGACCCAGTACTTC.

The chain recombines TRBV3-1 (or the pseudogene TRBV3-2) with TRBJ1-1; D is ambiguous. CDR1 and CDR2 from the germline V gene are LGHDT and YNNKEL (reference sequence). The CDR3 has 13 residues. Trimming took 1 base from V and 8 from J, leaving 11 bases between them. This CDR3 reads CASSQGQVLEAFF. CDR3 nucleotides: TGTGCCAGCAGCCAAGGTCAGGTCCTCGAAGCTTTCTTT.

This chain joins TRBV7-2 and TRBJ2-1, with D perhaps matching TRBD1 (5 bases). CDR3 length: 17 residues. Trimming pared 1 base from V and 6 bases from J, leaving 19 bases between. Germline CDR1 SGHTA, CDR2 FQGNSA. The CDR3 nucleotides are TGTGCCAGCAGCTTAGTCGGTGGGCAGGGTGGTTTCAATGAGCAGTTCTTC. Translation gives CASSLVGGQGGFNEQFF.

The chain couples TRBV19 to TRBJ1-1; 7 positions match TRBD1. Unmatched junction bases numbered 12, after V lost 2 bases and J lost 0 bases. The V gene's germline CDR1 is LNHDA and CDR2 SQIVND (reference sequence). CDR3 length: 18 residues. The CDR3 region is CASSIWMGRGGMNTEAFF. The DNA for the CDR3 is TGTGCCAGTAGTATATGGATGGGCAGGGGGGGAATGAACACTGAAGCTTTCTTT.

This clone has more than one count but fewer than ten. This chain connects TRBV2 to TRBJ2-3, with 7 bases aligning to TRBD2. Germline CDR1 reads SNHLY; CDR2 reads FYNNEI. V lost 9 bases, J lost 1 base, and 7 bases stayed unmatched. There are 14 residues in the CDR3. The CDR3 DNA is TGTGCCAGTTCCGGGGCGGGGGGCACAGATACGCAGTATTTT. This codes for CASSGAGGTDTQYF.

J is TRBJ1-2 and V is TRBV19, with D possibly matching TRBD1 (5 bases). The germline gives CDR1 LNHDA, CDR2 SQIVND (reference sequence). V was cut by 6 bases and J by 4 bases, with 9 bases left in between. This CDR3 region has 12 residues. CDR3 region: CASSVRAYGYTF. DNA of the CDR3: TGTGCCAGTAGCGTCAGGGCCTATGGCTACACCTTC.

This clone has only one observation. The chain combines TRBV10-3 with TRBJ2-5; TRBD2 aligns across 8 bases. The germline V gene encodes CDR1 ENHRY and CDR2 SYGVKD. The ends lost 3 bases at V and 4 bases at J; junction bases unmatched: 7. CDR3 length: 15 amino acids. This chain's CDR3 is CAISEAGEGGETQYF. The CDR3 DNA follows: TGTGCCATCAGTGAAGCGGGAGAGGGTGGAGAGACCCAGTACTTC.